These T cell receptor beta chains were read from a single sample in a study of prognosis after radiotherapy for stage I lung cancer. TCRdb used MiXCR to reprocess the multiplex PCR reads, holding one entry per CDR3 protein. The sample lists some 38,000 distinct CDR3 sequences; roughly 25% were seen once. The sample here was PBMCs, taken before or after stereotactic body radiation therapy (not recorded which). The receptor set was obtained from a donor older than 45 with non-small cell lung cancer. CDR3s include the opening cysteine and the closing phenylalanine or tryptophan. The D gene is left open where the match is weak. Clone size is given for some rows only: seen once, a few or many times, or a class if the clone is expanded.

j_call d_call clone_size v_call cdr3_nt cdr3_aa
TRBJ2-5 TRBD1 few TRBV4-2 TGTGCCAGCAGCCGAAATGGACAGGGAGGCCCGCGAGGAGAGACCCAGTACTTC CASSRNGQGGPRGETQYF
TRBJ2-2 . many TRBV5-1 TGCGCCAGCAGCTTGGCCGGTAGCCAGGTCGGGGAGCTGTTTTTT CASSLAGSQVGELFF
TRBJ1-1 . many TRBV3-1 TGTGCCAGCAGCCAAGATCGGTTTGCCAGAATGAACACTGAAGCTTTCTTT CASSQDRFARMNTEAFF
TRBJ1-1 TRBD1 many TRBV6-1 TGTGCCAGCATAGAACAGGGGACGGGCACTGAAGCTTTCTTT CASIEQGTGTEAFF
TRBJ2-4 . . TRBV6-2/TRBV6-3 TGTGCCAGCAGTGAAAGGGGTCAAAACATTCAGTACTTC CASSERGQNIQYF
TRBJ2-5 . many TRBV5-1 TGCGCCAGCAGCTTGGGTGGACGCCAAGAGACCCAGTACTTC CASSLGGRQETQYF
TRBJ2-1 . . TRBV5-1 TGCGCCAGCAGCTGGGATATCAATGAGCAGTTCTTC CASSWDINEQFF
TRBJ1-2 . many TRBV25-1 TGTGCCAGCAGTCCCCCGGGATTTAACTATGGCTACACCTTC CASSPPGFNYGYTF
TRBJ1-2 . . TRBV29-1 TGCAGCGTTGACGGGGGGGGCTACACCTTC CSVDGGGYTF
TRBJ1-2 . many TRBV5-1 TGCGCCAGCAGCTTGGAAATGGGGGCGGGAGGCTACACCTTC CASSLEMGAGGYTF
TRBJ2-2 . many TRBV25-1 TGTGCCAGCAGTGCTTACAGGGACCAGAACACCGGGGAGCTGTTTTTT CASSAYRDQNTGELFF
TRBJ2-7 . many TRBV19 TGTGCCAGTAGTCAGAGCTACGAGCAGTACTTC CASSQSYEQYF
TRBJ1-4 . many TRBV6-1 TGTGCCAGCTATAAACAGGGAGGAGATGAAAAACTGTTTTTT CASYKQGGDEKLFF
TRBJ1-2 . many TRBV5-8 TGTGCCAGCATCCTCGGGACGCTTAACTATGGCTACACCTTC CASILGTLNYGYTF
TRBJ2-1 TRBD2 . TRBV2 TGTGCCAGCAGTGGGCGCGGGGGGGCGACGAATGAGCAGTTCTTC CASSGRGGATNEQFF
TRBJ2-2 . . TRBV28 TGTGCCAGCAGACCCACCAGGGCAGTCGGCACCGGGGAGCTGTTTTTT CASRPTRAVGTGELFF
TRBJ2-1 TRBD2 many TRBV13 TGTGCCAGCAGCTTAGTACTAGCGTGGGGCGGGGGACTCAACAATGAGCAGTTCTTC CASSLVLAWGGGLNNEQFF
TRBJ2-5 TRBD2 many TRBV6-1 TGTGCCAGCAGCGGATCCAGCGGGGCGGAGACCCAGTACTTC CASSGSSGAETQYF
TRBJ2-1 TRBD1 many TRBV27 TGTGCCAGCAGTTCCATTTCAGGGGGCCTTTACAATGAGCAGTTCTTC CASSSISGGLYNEQFF
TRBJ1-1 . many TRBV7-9 TGTGCCAGCAGCCCCAGCGCTAGGGGTAACACTGAAGCTTTCTTT CASSPSARGNTEAFF
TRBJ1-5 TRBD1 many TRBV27 TGTGCCAGCAGTTTAAGACAGGGAGGTCAGCCCCAGCATTTT CASSLRQGGQPQHF
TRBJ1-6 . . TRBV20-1 TGCAGTGCTAGCTCCCATTCAGGTTCACCCATCAACTTT CSASSHSGSPINF
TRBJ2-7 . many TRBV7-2 TGTGCCAGCAGCTTAGGGTTCGCTAGCGCCTACGAGCAGTACTTC CASSLGFASAYEQYF
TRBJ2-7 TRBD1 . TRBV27 TGTGCCAGCATTCAAAGACCCCTCGGACAGGGGGGGAACGAGCAGTACTTC CASIQRPLGQGGNEQYF
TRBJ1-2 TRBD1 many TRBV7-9 TGTGCCAGCAGCTGGGGTGGGACAGCCAATGGCTACACCTTC CASSWGGTANGYTF
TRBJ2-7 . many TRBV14 TGTGCCAGCAGCCATTCCGGCAACGAGCAGTACTTC CASSHSGNEQYF
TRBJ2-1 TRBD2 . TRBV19 TGTGCCAGTAGTCCGCGGGGGGGCTCCTACAATGAGCAGTTCTTC CASSPRGGSYNEQFF
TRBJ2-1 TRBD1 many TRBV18 TGTGCCAGCTCACCAGGTAGTGACAGGGGGCAGTTCTTC CASSPGSDRGQFF
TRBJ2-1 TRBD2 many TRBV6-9 TGTGCCAGCAGTTATGTTTTTCCTAGCGGGGGGGGGGAGCAGTTCTTC CASSYVFPSGGGEQFF
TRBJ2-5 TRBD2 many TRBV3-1 TGTGCCAGCAGAGTAAGCGGGGGGAGGGAGACCCAGTACTTC CASRVSGGRETQYF
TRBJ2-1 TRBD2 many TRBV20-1 TGCAGTGCTAGACCCAATAGCGGGAGCTCCTACAATGAGCAGTTCTTC CSARPNSGSSYNEQFF
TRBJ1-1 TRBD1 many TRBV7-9 TGTGCCAGCAGCAAGCTATCCGGGACAGGGATAAGGAACACTGAAGCTTTCTTT CASSKLSGTGIRNTEAFF
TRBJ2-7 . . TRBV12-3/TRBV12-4 TGTGCCAGCAGCCGGGACGACATATCATGCTACGAGCAGTACTTC CASSRDDISCYEQYF
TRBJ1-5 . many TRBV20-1 TGCAGTGCTAGAGAAACTAGCAATCAGCCCCAGCATTTT CSARETSNQPQHF
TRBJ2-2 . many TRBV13 TGTGCCAGCAGCCCTTACAGCGGGGAGCTGTTTTTT CASSPYSGELFF
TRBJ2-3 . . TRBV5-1 TGCGCCAGCAGCTTCACGCCCGGGGCAGATACGCAGTATTTT CASSFTPGADTQYF
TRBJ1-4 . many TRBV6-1 TGTGCCAGCAGCCCGGCTCCGGGTCCTAGACAGCAAAAACTGTTTTTT CASSPAPGPRQQKLFF
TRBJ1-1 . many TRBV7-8 TGTGCCAGCAGCTTATACTCGGGGAACACTGAAGCTTTCTTT CASSLYSGNTEAFF
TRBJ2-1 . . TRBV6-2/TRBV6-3 TGTGCCACCAGCCGCAGTCGACATGGACCTAGGAATGAGCAGTTCTTC CATSRSRHGPRNEQFF
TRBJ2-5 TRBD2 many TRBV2 TGTGCCAGCAGTGGAAATAGCGGGGGCCGCCAAGAGACCCAGTACTTC CASSGNSGGRQETQYF
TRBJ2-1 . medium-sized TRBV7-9 TGTGCCAGCAGCTTAGAGGGCACCAAAAAGTTCTTC CASSLEGTKKFF
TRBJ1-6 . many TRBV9 TGTGCCAGCAGCGCCAGGGCTAATTCACCCCTCCACTTT CASSARANSPLHF
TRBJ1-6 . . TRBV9 TGTGCCAGCAGCGTATTTAATAATTCACCCCTCCACTTT CASSVFNNSPLHF
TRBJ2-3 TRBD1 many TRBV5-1 TGCGCCAGCAGCTCCTTGACAGGGGGCACAGATACGCAGTATTTT CASSSLTGGTDTQYF
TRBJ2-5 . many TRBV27 TGTGCCAGCAGTTTAGTTTTCCAGCCTCAGGAGACCCAGTACTTC CASSLVFQPQETQYF
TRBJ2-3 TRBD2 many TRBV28 TGTGCCAGCAGTTCCGAAGCGGGGGGGAAAAATACGCAGTATTTT CASSSEAGGKNTQYF
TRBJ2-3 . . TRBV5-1 TGCGCCAGCAGCTTGGCGGTTGTGGTAGATACGCAGTATTTT CASSLAVVVDTQYF
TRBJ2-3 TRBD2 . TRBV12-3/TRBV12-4 TGTGCCAGCAGTTTCGTAGCGGGAGGGGCAGATACGCAGTATTTT CASSFVAGGADTQYF
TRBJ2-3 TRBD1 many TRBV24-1 TGTGCCACCAGTGACCCGGGACAGGACACAGATACGCAGTATTTT CATSDPGQDTDTQYF
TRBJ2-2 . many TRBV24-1 TGTGCCACCAGTGATTTATGGGCGAACACCGGGGAGCTGTTTTTT CATSDLWANTGELFF
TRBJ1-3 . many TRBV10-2 TGCGCCAGCACTCTGGCAGCGGCTATAGGAAACACCATATATTTT CASTLAAAIGNTIYF
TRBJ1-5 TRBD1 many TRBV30 TGTGCCTGGAGTGTACCCAGGGGGGGGCAGCCCCAGCATTTT CAWSVPRGGQPQHF
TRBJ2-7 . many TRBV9 TGTGCCAGCAGCGTAGATCAGGGAGGCTACGAGCAGTACTTC CASSVDQGGYEQYF
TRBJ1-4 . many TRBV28 TGTGCCAGCAGTGACCCGACAAAACTGTTTTTT CASSDPTKLFF
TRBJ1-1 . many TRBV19 TGTGCCAGTAGTAGAACGACAGTCTTGAACACTGAAGCTTTCTTT CASSRTTVLNTEAFF